This TCR beta chain was documented in a study of blood T cell repertoires in COVID-19. Study at large: Both acute and convalescent COVID-19 samples were obtained from the United States, Italy and Spain. Nucleic acid was either cDNA or gDNA, and it came from T cells, B-cell-depleted T cells, or PBMCs.

Per the original methods: By means of reference gene primer amplification, nucleated cell counts were estimated. TCRdb keeps only in-frame clones here, not all; method: immunoSEQ multiplex PCR. The DNA gave D and trimming, while V, J and clone size come from that table. The repertoire includes tens of thousands of clones, approximately 86% of them detected once, and 3% sits in the top ten. This clone showed up just once. Trimming took 1 base from V and 2 from J, leaving 18 bases between them. CDR1 is SGHDN, CDR2 FVKESK, per germline. The CDR3 contains 17 residues. The genes are TRBV14 and TRBJ2-7, with D possibly TRBD1 on 7 matching bases. Material: peripheral blood. The receptor was derived from a man aged 45 to 65 with active COVID-19. The CDR3 region has the DNA TGTGCCAGCAGCCAAGGAGGCAGGGGGGTAGGAGCCTACGAGCAGTACGTC. This codes for CASSQGGRGVGAYEQYV.